The 22 T cell receptor beta chains below all came from one sample that was sequenced in a study of read filtering for tumor transcriptome and immune sequencing. Molecular barcoded adaptors covering alpha/delta and beta/gamma chains were used on about 390 ng RNA. TCRdb re-derived calls from the reads in MiXCR, one entry per CDR3 protein. The table has some 130,000 distinct CDR3 sequences, 13% seen once. Sequencing was performed on a population of CD138-negative cells sorted from bone marrow. These receptors were collected from a donor at least 40 years old with multiple myeloma.

This clonotype was counted ten times or more. The J gene is TRBJ2-7, the V gene TRBV27; 10 positions match TRBD1. The junction had 12 bases not matched to a gene; V was cut back by 6 bases and J by 7 bases. This CDR3 region has 15 residues. Germline CDR1 MNHEY, CDR2 SMNVEV (reference sequence). CDR3 residues: CASSPLRTGGGEQYF. For the CDR3, the DNA is TGTGCCAGCAGCCCACTCCGGACAGGGGGAGGGGAGCAGTACTTC.

This clonotype has more than one count but fewer than ten. A read error may explain this, as a much larger clone is one base away. The genes are TRBV9 and TRBJ1-5; TRBD1 matches at 10 bases. Germline values: CDR1 SGDLS, CDR2 YYNGEE. V was pared by 7 bases and J by 6 bases, with 7 bases of the junction left unmatched. This CDR3 has 14 amino acids. The CDR3 DNA reads as TGTGCCAGCGGCCGAGGGGACAGGGGTCAGCCCCAGCATTTT. Protein: CASGRGDRGQPQHF.

This clonotype was observed once. This may arise from a read error, as a much more abundant clone is one base away. The chain joins TRBV4-1 to TRBJ1-5, with no clear D. Trimming cost V 1 base and J 1 base, with 11 bases left between them. The CDR3 extends over 16 amino acids. The germline V gene encodes CDR1 MGHRA and CDR2 YSYEKL. The CDR3 loop reads CASSQVWGGSNQPQHF. The CDR3 nucleotides are TGCGCCAGCAGCCAAGTGTGGGGTGGGAGCAATCAGCCCCAGCATTTT.

This clonotype was seen only a few times. The CDR3 nucleotides read TGTGCCAGCAGCGTAGGGGGGACCTTAACCTACGAGCAGTACTTC. Translation gives CASSVGGTLTYEQYF. The chain combines TRBV9 with TRBJ2-7; D tentatively reads TRBD1 or TRBD2 (5 bases each). CDR1 is SGDLS and CDR2 is YYNGEE in the germline V gene. This CDR3 is 15 amino acids long. Between the trimmed V and J ends, which lost 0 bases and 2 bases, there was a span of 12 bases.

This clonotype appeared many times. CDR3 sequence: CATSRGGVLSNQPQHF. As DNA, the CDR3 is TGTGCCACCAGTCGGGGAGGGGTACTTAGCAATCAGCCCCAGCATTTT. J is TRBJ1-5 and V is TRBV15; TRBD1 is a possible D gene (5 bases). V lost 6 bases, J lost 0 bases, and 15 bases lay in between. Looked up from germline, CDR1 is LNHNV and CDR2 is YYDKDF (reference sequence). The CDR3 totals 16 residues.

This clonotype occurred many times. The chain recombines TRBV7-2 with TRBJ1-1, with a possible D match to TRBD1 (5 bases). The V gene lost 4 bases and the J gene lost 0 bases, with 27 bases spanning the gap. This CDR3 region has 20 residues. The germline V gene encodes CDR1 SGHTA and CDR2 FQGNSA. CDR3 nucleotides: TGTGCCAGCAGCTCCAGCCGGTCCGGGACGGACCTTTTCATGAACACTGAAGCTTTCTTT. Translated: CASSSSRSGTDLFMNTEAFF.

This clonotype was counted ten times or more. This sequence joins TRBV20-1 and TRBJ1-2; D call uncertain. Germline CDR1 reads DFQATT; CDR2 reads SNEGSKA (reference sequence). The germline V and J ends were trimmed by 6 bases and 6 bases, with 11 bases remaining between them. The CDR3 is 11 residues long. CDR3 protein: CSASSLNGYTF. CDR3 nucleotides: TGCAGTGCCAGCTCTTTGAATGGCTACACCTTC.

This clonotype was detected ten times or more. This chain joins TRBV29-1 and TRBJ1-2; D not certain. Per the germline V gene, CDR1 is SQVTM and CDR2 is ANQGSEA. The CDR3 runs to 12 residues. The V end lost 4 bases, the J end lost 4 bases, and 10 bases lay between the germline ends. The CDR3 nucleotides are TGCAGCGTTGGAGGAGCTCCCTATGGCTACACCTTC. It encodes CSVGGAPYGYTF.

This clonotype was seen at least ten times. This chain connects TRBV4-1 to TRBJ1-5, with 11 bases identical to TRBD1. This CDR3 has 16 amino acids. Germline CDR1 reads MGHRA; CDR2 reads YSYEKL. After removal of 0 bases from V and 5 bases from J, the junction contained 3 bases not matched to a gene. The CDR3 sequence: CASSQDRDRGYQPQHF. The CDR3 DNA follows: TGCGCCAGCAGCCAAGACCGGGACAGGGGGTATCAGCCCCAGCATTTT.

This clonotype was seen repeatedly, ten times or more. The rearrangement joins TRBV19 to TRBJ2-1; 13 bases map to TRBD2. Germline V gene data show CDR1 as LNHDA and CDR2 as SQIVND (reference sequence). The J segment lost 8 bases and the V segment lost 4 bases, leaving 5 bases of the junction unmatched. The CDR3 contains 15 residues. CDR3 bases: TGTGCCAGTAGTAGGACTAGCGGGAGTGCGGATGAGCAGTTCTTC. This gives the protein CASSRTSGSADEQFF.

This clonotype has at least ten counts. The V gene is TRBV29-1, the J gene TRBJ2-7; the D call may be TRBD1 or TRBD2 (7 bases each). CDR3 length: 16 residues. V shed 6 bases and J shed 7 bases, with 28 bases lying between them. Germline V gene data show CDR1 as SQVTM and CDR2 as ANQGSEA. The chain's CDR3 is CSVAGQPGGSGGEQYF. As DNA, the CDR3 is TGCAGCGTCGCGGGACAGCCAGGAGGGTCCGGGGGGGAGCAGTACTTC.

This clonotype has a count of ten or more. CDR3 region: CSVVPVNYGYTF. The CDR3 region has the DNA TGCAGCGTTGTCCCCGTTAACTATGGCTACACCTTC. The rearrangement joins TRBV29-1 to TRBJ1-2; D is unclear. The CDR3 runs to 12 residues. Germline CDR1 is SQVTM and CDR2 is ANQGSEA. Trimming took off 4 bases at V and 1 base at J, with 7 bases between the two ends.

This clonotype was found many times. J is TRBJ1-5 and V is TRBV19; possible D gene TRBD1, 5 bases. The CDR3 has 16 residues. Trimming pared 4 bases from V and 2 bases from J, leaving 15 bases between. Germline CDR1 reads LNHDA; CDR2 reads SQIVND (reference sequence). The CDR3 protein is CASSTLTRGRNQPQHF. DNA for the CDR3: TGTGCCAGTAGTACGTTGACCCGGGGCCGCAATCAGCCCCAGCATTTT.

This clonotype showed up many times. The CDR3 DNA sequence: TGCAGTGCTCTAACCCGGGGCTACGAGCAGTACTTC. This sequence encodes CSALTRGYEQYF. The rearrangement uses TRBV20-1 and TRBJ2-7; TRBD2 might be the D (5 bases). The CDR3 is 12 residues long. Trimming took off 5 bases at V and 3 bases at J, with 11 bases between the two ends. Germline V lookup: CDR1 DFQATT, CDR2 SNEGSKA (reference sequence).

This clonotype was found many times. V is TRBV5-1 and J is TRBJ2-5; either TRBD1 or TRBD2 may fit D (6 bases each). CDR1 is SGHRS, CDR2 YFSETQ, per germline. With 4 bases removed from V and 4 bases from J, the gap between germline ends came to 17 bases. The CDR3 is 15 residues long. The CDR3 region is CASSTGAGYAETQYF. In DNA form, the CDR3 reads TGCGCCAGCAGCACGGGGGCGGGGTATGCAGAGACCCAGTACTTC.

This clonotype was counted ten times or more. CDR3 sequence reads: CASSFQGKANEQFF. The CDR3 DNA is TGCGCCAGCAGCTTCCAGGGGAAAGCCAATGAGCAGTTCTTC. The chain recombines TRBV5-1 with TRBJ2-1; D perhaps matches TRBD1 (6 bases). Germline V gene data show CDR1 as SGHRS and CDR2 as YFSETQ. CDR3 length: 14 amino acids. Trimming shortened V by 2 bases and J by 6 bases, and 12 bases separated the two germline ends.

The sample holds many counts of this clonotype. The rearrangement links TRBV9 to TRBJ2-2; D unresolved. Germline loops: CDR1 SGDLS, CDR2 YYNGEE. V gave up 1 base and J gave up 2 bases, with 6 bases separating them. This CDR3 region has 14 residues. The CDR3 reads CASSVTLNTGELFF. The DNA for the CDR3 is TGTGCCAGCAGCGTAACTCTTAACACCGGGGAGCTGTTTTTT. Supplemented by reference TRBV9 and TRBJ2-2, the full variable domain reads DSGVTQTPKHLITATGQRVTLRCSPRSGDLSVYWYQQSLDQGLQFLIQYYNGEERAKGNILERFSAQQFPDLHSELNLSSLELGDSALYFCASSVTLNTGELFFGEGSRLTVL.

This clonotype was counted many times. J is TRBJ2-2 and V is TRBV5-1; TRBD2 might be the D (6 bases). V was shortened by 4 bases and J by 4 bases, with 11 bases between the two germline ends. The V gene's germline CDR1 is SGHRS and CDR2 YFSETQ. CDR3 length: 14 amino acids. In DNA form, the CDR3 reads TGCGCCAGCAGCCCCTACGGGAGCACCGGGGAGCTGTTTTTT. It yields the protein CASSPYGSTGELFF.

Many counts were recorded for this clonotype. The chain has TRBV29-1 and TRBJ2-1, with TRBD2 identical over 7 bases. The CDR3 runs 14 residues. Germline CDR1 reads SQVTM; CDR2 reads ANQGSEA. V trimming: 5 bases; J trimming: 4 bases; junction bases outside the gene matches: 8. CDR3 sequence: CSVPSGGGYNEQFF. The CDR3 DNA sequence: TGCAGCGTTCCCTCTGGGGGGGGTTACAATGAGCAGTTCTTC.

At least ten counts were recorded for this clonotype. The V call is TRBV4-1, the J call TRBJ1-5; tentative D call: TRBD1 (5 bases). The CDR3 has 15 residues. Trimming shortened V by 5 bases and J by 5 bases, and 16 bases separated the two germline ends. Germline V lookup: CDR1 MGHRA, CDR2 YSYEKL. CDR3 nucleotides: TGCGCCAGCAGCTCTTATGGGGGGGAGGATCAGCCCCAGCATTTT. Translating gives CASSSYGGEDQPQHF.

This clonotype was detected a few times. V gene TRBV11-2 combines with J gene TRBJ2-1, with D hard to call. Germline assignment: CDR1 SGHAT and CDR2 FQNNGV. V was clipped by 6 bases and J by 0 bases, with 9 bases between them. This CDR3 contains 14 residues. CDR3 amino acids: CASRQSSSYNEQFF. The DNA of the CDR3 is TGTGCCAGCAGACAATCTAGCTCCTACAATGAGCAGTTCTTC.

This clonotype was found many times. The rearrangement uses TRBV12-3 or TRBV12-4 and TRBJ1-4; weak D call: TRBD1 (5 bases). The CDR3 is made up of 13 amino acids. Trimming removed 5 bases from V and 6 bases from J, with 10 bases in between. DNA of the CDR3: TGTGCCAGCAGTGGGACTTGGGATGAAAAACTGTTTTTT. Translating gives CASSGTWDEKLFF.